This TCR beta chain was recovered during a study of shared clonotypes between healthy human individuals. Method: immunoSEQ multiplex PCR; TCRdb's copy keeps in-frame clones and lacks some. Of 2 million to 2.5 million clones listed, more than 90% are singletons. Trimming at V came to 6 bases and at J to 2 bases, leaving 2 bases not matched to a gene. The length of the CDR3 is 14 residues. Germline V gives CDR1 LNHDA, CDR2 SQIVND (reference sequence). The receptor was isolated from a man aged 18 to 30 in good health. Sequencing was done on a sample of naive CD4+ T cells sorted from blood. The subset denotes: CD45RA+ positively selected. The genes are TRBV19 and TRBJ2-5, with 11 bases fitting TRBD1. The CDR3 DNA reads TGTGCCAGTAGGGGGACAGGGGGACAAGAGACCCAGTACTTC. It yields the protein CASRGTGGQETQYF.